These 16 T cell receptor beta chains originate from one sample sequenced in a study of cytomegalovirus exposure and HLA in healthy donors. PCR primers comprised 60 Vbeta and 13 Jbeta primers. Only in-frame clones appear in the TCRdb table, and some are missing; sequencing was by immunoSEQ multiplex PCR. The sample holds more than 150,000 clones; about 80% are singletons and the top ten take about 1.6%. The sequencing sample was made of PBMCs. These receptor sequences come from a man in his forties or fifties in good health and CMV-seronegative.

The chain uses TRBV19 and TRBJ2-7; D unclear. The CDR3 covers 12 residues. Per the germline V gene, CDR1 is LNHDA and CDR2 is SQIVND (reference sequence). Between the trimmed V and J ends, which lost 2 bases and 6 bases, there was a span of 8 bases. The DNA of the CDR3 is TGTGCCAGTAGTATAAGAGGCTCCGAGCAGTACTTC. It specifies CASSIRGSEQYF.

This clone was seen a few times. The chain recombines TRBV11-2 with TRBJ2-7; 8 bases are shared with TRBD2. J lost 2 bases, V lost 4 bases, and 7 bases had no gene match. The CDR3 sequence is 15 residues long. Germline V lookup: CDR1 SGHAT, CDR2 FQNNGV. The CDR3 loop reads CASSSQAGVAYEQYF. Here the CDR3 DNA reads TGTGCCAGCAGCTCCCAAGCGGGGGTAGCCTACGAGCAGTACTTC.

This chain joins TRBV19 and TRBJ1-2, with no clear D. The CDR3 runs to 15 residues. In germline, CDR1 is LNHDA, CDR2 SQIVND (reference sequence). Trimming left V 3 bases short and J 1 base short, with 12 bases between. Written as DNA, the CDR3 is TGTGCCAGTAGTATTACCAGTACCCTTAACTATGGCTACACCTTC. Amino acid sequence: CASSITSTLNYGYTF.

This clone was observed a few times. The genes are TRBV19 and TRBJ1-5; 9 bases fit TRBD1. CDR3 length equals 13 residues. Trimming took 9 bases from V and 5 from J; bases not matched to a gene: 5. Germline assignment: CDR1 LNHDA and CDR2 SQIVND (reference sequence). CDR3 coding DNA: TGTGCCAGCCAGGACAGGGGTTATCAGCCCCAGCATTTT. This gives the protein CASQDRGYQPQHF.

The CDR3 DNA follows: TGTGCCAGTAAAAGCGGGGGGTTTAAGGAGACCCAGTACTTC. Translated, it gives CASKSGGFKETQYF. V is TRBV11-2 and J is TRBJ2-5; 9 bases align to TRBD2. Trimming at V came to 9 bases and at J to 5 bases, leaving 10 bases not matched to a gene. There are 14 residues in the CDR3. Looked up from germline, CDR1 is SGHAT and CDR2 is FQNNGV. The entire variable domain, with the rest obtained from reference TRBV11-2 and TRBJ2-5, is as follows: EAGVAQSPRYKIIEKRQSVAFWCNPISGHATLYWYQQILGQGPKLLIQFQNNGVVDDSQLPKDRFSAERLKGVDSTLKIQPAKLEDSAVYLCASKSGGFKETQYFGPGTRLLVL.

Written as DNA, the CDR3 is TGTGCCAGCAGCCCCAGAGGAGACTCCCAAGAGACCCAGTACTTC. It codes for CASSPRGDSQETQYF. The chain recombines TRBV9 with TRBJ2-5; D remains unclear. V dropped 4 bases and J dropped 1 base, with 14 bases sitting between them. Germline-derived CDR1 and CDR2 are SGDLS and YYNGEE. The CDR3 sequence is 15 residues long.

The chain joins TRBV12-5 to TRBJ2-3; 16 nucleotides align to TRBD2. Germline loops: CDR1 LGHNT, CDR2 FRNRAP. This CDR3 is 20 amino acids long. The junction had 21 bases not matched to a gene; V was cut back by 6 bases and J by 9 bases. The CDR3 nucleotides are TGTGCTAGTGGACACGATCCGGGACTAGCGGGAGGGGGAGCAAAGGGAACGCAGTATTTT. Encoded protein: CASGHDPGLAGGGAKGTQYF.

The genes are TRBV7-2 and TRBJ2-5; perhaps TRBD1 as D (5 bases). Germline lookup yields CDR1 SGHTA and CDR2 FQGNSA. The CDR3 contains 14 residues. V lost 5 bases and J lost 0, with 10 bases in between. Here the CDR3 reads CASSTRANQETQYF. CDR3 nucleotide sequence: TGTGCCAGCAGCACCAGGGCAAACCAAGAGACCCAGTACTTC.

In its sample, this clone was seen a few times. The CDR3 protein is CASSLRGGRSSYEQYF. The CDR3 nucleotides read TGTGCCAGCAGCCTCCGCGGGGGGAGGAGCTCCTACGAGCAGTACTTC. The genes are TRBV5-5 and TRBJ2-7; 8 bases agree with TRBD2. The CDR3 covers 16 residues. Losses at the gene ends were 4 bases for V and 0 bases for J; bases not matched to a gene: 9. Germline CDR1 reads SGHKS; CDR2 reads YYEKEE (reference sequence).

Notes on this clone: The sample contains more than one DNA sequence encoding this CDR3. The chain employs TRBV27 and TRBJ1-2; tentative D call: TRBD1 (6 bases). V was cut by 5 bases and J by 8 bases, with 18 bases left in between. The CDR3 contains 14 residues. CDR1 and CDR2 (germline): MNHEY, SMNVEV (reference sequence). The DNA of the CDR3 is TGTGCCAGCAGTCCCCGGGACACCCGGCGGGGCTACACCTTC. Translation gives CASSPRDTRRGYTF.

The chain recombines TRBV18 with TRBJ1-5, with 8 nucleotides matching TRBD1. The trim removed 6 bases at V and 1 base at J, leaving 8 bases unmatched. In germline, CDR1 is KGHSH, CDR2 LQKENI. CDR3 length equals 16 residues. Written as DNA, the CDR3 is TGTGCCAGCTCGCCAGGACAGGGACGAAGCAATCAGCCCCAGCATTTT. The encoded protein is CASSPGQGRSNQPQHF. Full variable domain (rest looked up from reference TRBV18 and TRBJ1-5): NAGVMQNPRHLVRRRGQEARLRCSPMKGHSHVYWYRQLPEEGLKFMVYLQKENIIDESGMPKERFSAEFPKEGPSILRIQQVVRGDSAAYFCASSPGQGRSNQPQHFGDGTRLSIL.

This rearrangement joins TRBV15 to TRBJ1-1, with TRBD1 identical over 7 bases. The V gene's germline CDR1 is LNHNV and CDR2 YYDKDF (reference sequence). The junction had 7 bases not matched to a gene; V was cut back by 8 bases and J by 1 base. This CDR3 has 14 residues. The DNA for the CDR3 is TGTGCCACCTATCTCCGGGACAGGAACACTGAAGCTTTCTTT. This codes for CATYLRDRNTEAFF.

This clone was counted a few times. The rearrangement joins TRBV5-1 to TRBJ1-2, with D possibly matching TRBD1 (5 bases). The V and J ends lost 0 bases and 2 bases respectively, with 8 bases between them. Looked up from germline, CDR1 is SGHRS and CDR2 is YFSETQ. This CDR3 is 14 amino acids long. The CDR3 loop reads CASSLVAGNYGYTF. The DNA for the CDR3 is TGCGCCAGCAGCTTGGTGGCAGGGAACTATGGCTACACCTTC.

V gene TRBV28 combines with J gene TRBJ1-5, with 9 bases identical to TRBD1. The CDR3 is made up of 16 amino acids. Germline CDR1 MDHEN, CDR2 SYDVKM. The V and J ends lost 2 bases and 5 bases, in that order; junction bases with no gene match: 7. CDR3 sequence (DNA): TGTGCCAGCAGTTTAAGGTTTGGGACAGGGCATCAGCCCCAGCATTTT. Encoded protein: CASSLRFGTGHQPQHF.

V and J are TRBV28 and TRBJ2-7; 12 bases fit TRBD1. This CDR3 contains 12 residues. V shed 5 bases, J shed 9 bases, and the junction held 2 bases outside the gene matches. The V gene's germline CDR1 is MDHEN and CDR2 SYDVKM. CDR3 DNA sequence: TGTGCCAGCAGTCGGGACAGGGGGCGGCAGTACTTC. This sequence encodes CASSRDRGRQYF.

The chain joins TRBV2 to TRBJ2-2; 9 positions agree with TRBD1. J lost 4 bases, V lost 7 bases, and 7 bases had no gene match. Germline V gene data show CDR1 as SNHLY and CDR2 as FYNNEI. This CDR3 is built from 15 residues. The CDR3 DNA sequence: TGTGCCAGCATGGTCGGACAGGGGATCACCGGGGAGCTGTTTTTT. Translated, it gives CASMVGQGITGELFF.